This T cell receptor (beta chain) was sequenced in a study of T-cell reconstitution after alpha-beta-depleted transplantation in children. Unique molecular identifiers were used in preparing the TCRbeta library. TCRdb reprocessed the PCR reads with MiXCR, giving one entry per CDR3 protein. The data contain hundreds of thousands of distinct CDR3 sequences, 15% to 20% of them singletons. This clonotype has a handful of counts. V was trimmed by 2 bases and J by 7 bases, leaving 9 bases between them. The germline V gene has CDR1 SNHLY and CDR2 FYNNEI. This CDR3 spans 13 amino acids. Here the sequenced sample was PBMCs, mostly from graft donor cells, taken 360 days after TCRalphabeta/CD19-depleted stem cell transplant. The receptor was derived from a male patient aged 2-15 years who had a stem cell transplant for acute lymphoblastic leukemia, so the T cells may come from the graft donor. The chain is built from TRBV2 and TRBJ2-4; TRBD1 might be the D (6 bases). The CDR3 spells CASSETGMNIQYF. In nucleotides, the CDR3 is TGTGCCAGCAGTGAAACAGGGATGAACATTCAGTACTTC.